This entry lists 25 T cell receptor beta chains sequenced from one sample in a study of control samples from healthy donors and cancer patients. Here immunoSEQ multiplex PCR was the method, and the copy in TCRdb shows in-frame clones only, minus some. The data contain around 120,000 clones, approximately 94% of them singletons. The sample consisted of blood. Receptor source: a man aged 25 to 45 in good health.

This clone showed up just once. J is TRBJ2-1 and V is TRBV6-5; 9 bases agree with TRBD2. V lost 2 bases to trimming and J lost 4 bases; unmatched junction nucleotides: 3. The length of the CDR3 is 15 residues. CDR1 and CDR2 (germline): MNHEY, SVGAGI. CDR3 DNA sequence: TGTGCCAGCAGTTACGGCGGGGGGGAATACAATGAGCAGTTCTTC. Translation gives CASSYGGGEYNEQFF.

The chain links TRBV5-1 to TRBJ2-1; 7 bases fit TRBD2. Losses at the gene ends were 0 bases for V and 7 bases for J; bases not matched to a gene: 4. Germline assignment: CDR1 SGHRS and CDR2 YFSETQ. This CDR3 contains 14 residues. CDR3 nucleotides: TGCGCCAGCAGCTTGGAGGGAGGGAGGAATGAGCAGTTCTTC. It codes for CASSLEGGRNEQFF. The variable domain in full, completed from reference TRBV5-1 and TRBJ2-1, reads KAGVTQTPRYLIKTRGQQVTLSCSPISGHRSVSWYQQTPGQGLQFLFEYFSETQRNKGNFPGRFSGRQFSNSRSEMNVSTLELGDSALYLCASSLEGGRNEQFFGPGTRLTVL.

The table lists this clone with a count of one. The chain combines TRBV27 with TRBJ1-3; the D gene is possibly TRBD1 (5 bases). Germline loops: CDR1 MNHEY, CDR2 SMNVEV (reference sequence). Between the trimmed V and J ends, which lost 4 bases and 2 bases, there was a span of 9 bases. This CDR3 is built from 14 residues. The CDR3 spells CASSSWGAGNTIYF. CDR3 DNA sequence: TGTGCCAGCAGTTCTTGGGGGGCTGGAAACACCATATATTTT.

The chain uses TRBV30 and TRBJ1-1; tentatively, D is TRBD1 (5 bases). In germline, CDR1 is GTSNPN, CDR2 SVGIG (reference sequence). The CDR3 covers 14 residues. V was shortened by 4 bases and J by 3 bases, with 15 bases between the two germline ends. In DNA, the CDR3 is TGTGCCTGGACCCCCAAGGCGGGGGACACTGAAGCTTTCTTT. Protein product: CAWTPKAGDTEAFF.

The sample holds one count of this clone. The J gene is TRBJ1-6, the V gene TRBV19; the D is unclear. V gave up 2 bases and J gave up 6 bases, with 14 bases separating them. The CDR3 spans 16 residues. Germline V gene lookup returns CDR1 LNHDA and CDR2 SQIVND (reference sequence). In DNA form, the CDR3 reads TGTGCCAGTAGTATAAAAGCCGGGATAATTAATTCACCCCTCCACTTT. It specifies CASSIKAGIINSPLHF.

The chain joins TRBV10-1 to TRBJ2-7; D is undetermined. The ends were cut back, 2 bases at V and 6 bases at J, with 8 bases in the middle. CDR3 length: 12 residues. Germline V gene data show CDR1 as WNHNN and CDR2 as SYGVQD (reference sequence). The CDR3 nucleotides are TGCGCCAGCAGTGAGGAATCCCTCGAGCAGTACTTC. It is translated as CASSEESLEQYF.

The CDR3 sequence: CASRPLGVLLNSPLHF. CDR3 coding DNA: TGTGCCAGCAGGCCGTTGGGGGTCCTACTTAATTCACCCCTCCACTTT. The chain is built from TRBV27 and TRBJ1-6; maybe TRBD1 (5 bases). Germline assignment: CDR1 MNHEY and CDR2 SMNVEV (reference sequence). V was cut by 6 bases and J by 6 bases, with 18 bases left in between. This CDR3 comprises 16 residues.

The rearrangement joins TRBV19 to TRBJ1-1, with 9 bases fitting TRBD1. Unmatched junction bases numbered 2, after V lost 5 bases and J lost 4 bases. Looked up from germline, CDR1 is LNHDA and CDR2 is SQIVND (reference sequence). CDR3 size: 13 residues. CDR3 sequence: CASSWDRATEAFF. For the CDR3, the DNA is TGTGCCAGTAGTTGGGACAGGGCCACTGAAGCTTTCTTT.

This chain joins TRBV7-9 and TRBJ2-1, with TRBD1 matching over 7 bases. Germline CDR1 is SEHNR and CDR2 is FQNEAQ (reference sequence). The CDR3 is made up of 13 amino acids. With 1 base clipped from V and 8 bases from J, the junction kept 2 bases outside the gene matches. The CDR3 reads CASSLEGAYEQFF. The CDR3 region has the DNA TGTGCCAGCAGCTTAGAGGGGGCCTATGAGCAGTTCTTC.

CDR3 protein: CASSPYFRGSLGTYGYTF. CDR3 sequence (DNA): TGTGCCAGCTCACCATATTTTCGCGGTTCCCTCGGGACCTATGGCTACACCTTC. The chain links TRBV18 to TRBJ1-2; D perhaps matches TRBD1 (5 bases). This CDR3 has 18 residues. CDR1 KGHSH and CDR2 LQKENI come from the germline V gene. The ends were cut back, 2 bases at V and 4 bases at J, with 23 bases in the middle.

The chain is built from TRBV5-1 and TRBJ1-1; D gene unclear. Between the trimmed V and J ends, which lost 4 bases and 0 bases, there was a span of 10 bases. The germline V gene has CDR1 SGHRS and CDR2 YFSETQ. This CDR3 region has 14 residues. CDR3 region: CASSVSALNTEAFF. CDR3 nucleotide sequence: TGCGCCAGCAGCGTTTCGGCGCTGAACACTGAAGCTTTCTTT.

The V and J genes are TRBV6-5 and TRBJ1-1; TRBD1 agrees at 8 bases. Germline V gene data show CDR1 as MNHEY and CDR2 as SVGAGI. This CDR3 spans 14 amino acids. The trim removed 6 bases at V and 5 bases at J, leaving 8 bases unmatched. As DNA, the CDR3 is TGTGCCAGCAGAAATGACAGGGGAGGAACTGAAGCTTTCTTT. As protein: CASRNDRGGTEAFF.

This sequence joins TRBV7-2 and TRBJ1-4; D ambiguous. Trimming removed 3 bases from V and 0 bases from J, with 14 bases in between. The CDR3 totals 17 residues. Looked up from germline, CDR1 is SGHTA and CDR2 is FQGNSA. The CDR3 DNA is TGTGCCAGCAGCTTTCGCCCAGCCCTTGCAACTAATGAAAAACTGTTTTTT. Protein: CASSFRPALATNEKLFF.

Here the CDR3 reads CAWSSSGGYYYEQYF. Here the CDR3 DNA reads TGTGCCTGGAGCTCTAGCGGGGGTTACTACTACGAGCAGTACTTC. V usage is TRBV30 and J usage is TRBJ2-7; 10 bases align to TRBD2. The CDR3 is 15 residues long. The J segment lost 3 bases and the V segment lost 3 bases, leaving 8 bases of the junction unmatched. The germline V gene has CDR1 GTSNPN and CDR2 SVGIG (reference sequence).

V usage is TRBV28 and J usage is TRBJ1-2; 9 nucleotides line up with TRBD1. The CDR3 has 14 residues. The V and J ends lost 6 bases and 2 bases, in that order; junction bases with no gene match: 4. Germline V gene data show CDR1 as MDHEN and CDR2 as SYDVKM. CDR3 DNA: TGTGCCAGCAGCTCCGGACAGGGGAACTATGGCTACACCTTC. Its protein product is CASSSGQGNYGYTF.

The genes are TRBV7-9 and TRBJ1-4; 8 bases match TRBD1. This CDR3 comprises 16 residues. Trimming cost V 3 bases and J 8 bases; bases outside gene matches: 11. From germline, CDR1 is SEHNR and CDR2 FQNEAQ (reference sequence). The CDR3 sequence: CASSLGVQGAKEKLFF. CDR3 sequence (DNA): TGTGCCAGCAGCTTGGGCGTCCAGGGGGCGAAGGAAAAACTGTTTTTT.

The chain combines TRBV25-1 with TRBJ2-1; tentative D call: TRBD2 (5 bases). Trimming shortened V by 3 bases and J by 9 bases, and 9 bases separated the two germline ends. The CDR3 runs to 12 residues. Germline V gene sequence: CDR1 MGHDK, CDR2 SYGVNS. CDR3 residues: CASSDSGGEQFF. CDR3 bases: TGTGCCAGCAGTGACTCCGGAGGTGAGCAGTTCTTC.

V is TRBV19 and J is TRBJ1-2; D possibly corresponds to TRBD1 (5 bases). CDR1 LNHDA and CDR2 SQIVND come from the germline V gene (reference sequence). Trimming removed 3 bases from V and 2 bases from J, with 16 bases in between. The length of the CDR3 is 16 residues. As DNA, the CDR3 is TGTGCCAGTAGTATCTCTTCAGACAGAATCAACTATGGCTACACCTTC. It yields the protein CASSISSDRINYGYTF.

The rearrangement uses TRBV7-9 and TRBJ2-7, with D maybe TRBD2 (7 bases). This CDR3 is built from 13 residues. Germline-derived CDR1 and CDR2 are SEHNR and FQNEAQ (reference sequence). V lost 4 bases, J lost 6 bases, and 13 bases lay in between. The CDR3 DNA reads as TGTGCCAGCAGCTCCCGGGGGGCCTTCGAGCAGTACTTC. Its translation: CASSSRGAFEQYF.

The chain recombines TRBV2 with TRBJ1-3; D is undetermined. The CDR3 is 16 amino acids. Looked up from germline, CDR1 is SNHLY and CDR2 is FYNNEI. Trimming shortened V by 4 bases and J by 0 bases, and 13 bases separated the two germline ends. CDR3 sequence: CASSGGRRSSGNTIYF. In DNA form, the CDR3 reads TGTGCCAGCAGTGGCGGACGGAGGAGCTCTGGAAACACCATATATTTT.

This clone came up once. The chain uses TRBV3-1 (or the pseudogene TRBV3-2) and TRBJ2-4; D uncertain. This CDR3 comprises 14 residues. V was pared by 4 bases and J by 6 bases, with 13 bases between. Germline loops: CDR1 LGHDT, CDR2 YNNKEL (reference sequence). CDR3 sequence reads: CASSPRSRRNIQYF. The CDR3, as DNA: TGTGCCAGCAGCCCCAGATCCCGGCGAAACATTCAGTACTTC.

The chain recombines TRBV30 with TRBJ1-1, with D tentatively TRBD1 (6 bases). The germline V gene encodes CDR1 GTSNPN and CDR2 SVGIG (reference sequence). The CDR3 is made up of 15 amino acids. CDR3: CAFGPSMGGRTEAFF. The CDR3 DNA reads TGTGCTTTCGGTCCCTCGATGGGGGGCCGGACTGAAGCTTTCTTT.

This clone is medium-sized within its sample. The rearrangement links TRBV19 to TRBJ2-7; perhaps D is TRBD1 or TRBD2 (6 bases each). Germline V CDR1 and CDR2: LNHDA, SQIVND (reference sequence). Trimming left V 6 bases short and J 3 bases short, with 15 bases between. The CDR3 consists of 14 residues. The CDR3 region is CASREGVGNYEQYF. Written as DNA, the CDR3 is TGTGCCAGTAGGGAGGGGGTAGGGAACTACGAGCAGTACTTC.

This chain connects TRBV2 to TRBJ1-2, with unresolved D. The CDR3 loop spans 13 amino acids. V dropped 4 bases and J dropped 8 bases, with 14 bases sitting between them. The germline V gene encodes CDR1 SNHLY and CDR2 FYNNEI. CDR3 in amino acids: CASSGGARVGYTF. Here the CDR3 DNA reads TGTGCCAGCAGTGGGGGAGCGAGGGTGGGCTACACCTTC.

This clone was recorded only once. The V and J genes are TRBV2 and TRBJ1-1, with D uncertain. Germline V gives CDR1 SNHLY, CDR2 FYNNEI. CDR3 length: 14 amino acids. V gave up 3 bases and J gave up 4 bases, with 12 bases separating them. The CDR3 spells CASSDTELTTEAFF. In DNA form, the CDR3 reads TGTGCCAGCAGTGACACGGAGCTGACCACTGAAGCTTTCTTT.